This T cell receptor (beta chain) was obtained from a study of T cell responses to AZD1222 COVID-19 vaccine. This CDR3 has 15 residues. The V gene lost 0 bases and the J gene lost 4 bases, with 12 bases spanning the gap. Germline V gives CDR1 LGHNA, CDR2 YSLEER. In this sample, this clone turned up once. Its antigen is as yet unknown. Findings of the study overall: Within unmutated variant regions lay the reported targets of nearly half of spike-specific TCRs. Spike-specific TCR breadth and depth grew following two AZD1222 doses. Sampling that yielded the repertoires occurred only after the peak T cell response.

Repertoires were generated with immunoSEQ multiplex PCR, while TCRdb's copy carries only in-frame clones and drops some. The sample consists of approximately 120,000 clones, roughly nine tenths of them appearing once. The receptor's source is an adult who received the AZD1222 COVID-19 vaccine. The chain is built from TRBV4-3 and TRBJ1-2; D remains unclear. The specimen comprised peripheral blood, sampled 28 days after the second AZD1222 dose. CDR3 loop: CASSQDEGFGYGYTF. As DNA, the CDR3 is TGCGCCAGCAGCCAAGATGAAGGGTTCGGCTATGGCTACACCTTC.